Below, one T cell receptor (beta chain) is given with its context. The antigen is undetermined. This specimen belongs to a study of vaccination and CD4 T cells after COVID-19. On the study more broadly: Six male and four female convalescents took part, two of them Hispanic. Following dose two, a median around 69 days (range 14 to 241) passed before post-vaccine samples were taken.

Germline V gene lookup returns CDR1 MNHNS and CDR2 SASEGT. Deletions cut 6 bases from V and 6 bases from J, with 14 bases between. This CDR3 has 13 amino acids. Treatment meaning: approximately 9-day PBMC culture with coronavirus spike peptide pools or control peptides (ViraFEST assay). At the Johns Hopkins FTIC core, DNA taken from cultured CD4+ T cells was sequenced by way of the Oncomine TCR Beta short-read assay. TCRdb re-analysed the PCR reads in MiXCR, keeping a single row per CDR3 protein. The sample records 20,000 to 25,000 distinct CDR3 sequences, approximately 32% being singletons. Whole-study results and caveats: Only after vaccination were a median approximately 86% of convalescents' reactive clones seen. Spike mono-reactivity was shown by 304 of 307 vaccine-specific clones in convalescent patients.

This receptor was obtained from a human donor with COVID-19. Sequenced: cultured CD4+ T cells from blood. The rearrangement joins TRBV6-1 to TRBJ1-1; D gene unclear. CDR3 nucleotide sequence: TGTGCCAGCAGCCACGGCTCCGGCCCTGAAGCTTTCTTT. It translates to CASSHGSGPEAFF.